This T cell receptor (beta chain) was captured in a study of T cells in Graves' hyperthyroidism and ophthalmopathy. About the research overall: Peripheral blood was taken when the disease was first diagnosed, before any treatment began. Study-wide findings and caveats: The model foresaw ophthalmopathy a median roughly 6.5 months prior to onset. By a 13 V-J model, ophthalmopathy was set apart from stable hyperthyroidism.

Amplification yielded TCR beta CDR3 regions, with RNA transcripts as the source. The HTBI primer set drove a first-round RT-PCR of the TCR CDR3. In TCRdb, the multiplex PCR reads were re-called with MiXCR into one record per CDR3 protein. The table lists some 440,000 distinct CDR3 sequences, around 14% of them singletons. This clonotype has ten or more counts. Its target is not known. Sequencing input: blood. This sequence originates from a young woman with Graves' hyperthyroidism.

CDR3 protein: CASRVNFGQGAYQPQHF. CDR3 DNA sequence: TGTGCCAGCAGAGTGAATTTCGGACAGGGGGCATATCAGCCCCAGCATTTT. The V call is TRBV6-1, the J call TRBJ1-5, with 11 positions matching TRBD1. This CDR3 spans 17 amino acids. Unmatched junction bases numbered 12, after V lost 6 bases and J lost 5 bases. Looked up from germline, CDR1 is MNHNS and CDR2 is SASEGT.